This TCR beta chain was sequenced during a study of T cell responses to AZD1222 COVID-19 vaccine. On this clone: Its matching antigen is unknown.

General study results and limits: There were mostly white British donors and more females than males, and clonal diversity was possibly underestimated. Only 5 or 6 people who got AZD1222 tested seropositive at baseline. Close to half of spike-specific TCRs reportedly recognize unmutated variant regions.

Only in-frame clones appear in the TCRdb table, and some are missing; sequencing was by immunoSEQ multiplex PCR. The data hold 100,000 to 150,000 clones, with about 87% observed a single time. The CDR3 contains 18 residues. Germline lookup yields CDR1 LGHNA and CDR2 YSLEER. J was trimmed by 7 bases and V by 0 bases; bases with no gene match: 17. Material: peripheral blood, obtained on day 0 of AZD1222 vaccination. V is TRBV4-3 and J is TRBJ2-5; 7 positions agree with TRBD1. The clonotype comes from an adult in good health. Here the CDR3 DNA reads TGCGCCAGCAGCCAAGAATTGGCCGGGACAGCCCCGCCTTTGACCCAGTACTTC. This sequence encodes CASSQELAGTAPPLTQYF.